The TCR beta chain described here comes from a study of blood T cell repertoires in COVID-19. Trimming shortened V by 7 bases and J by 7 bases, and 7 bases separated the two germline ends. The CDR3 has 11 amino acids. This table comes from immunoSEQ multiplex PCR, and its TCRdb copy is limited to in-frame clones, with some not included. The data hold fewer than 400,000 clones, with less than 85% observed a single time. What was sequenced was PBMCs or T cells enriched from blood (not recorded which). The clonotype comes from a woman under 40 who had been exposed to COVID-19. The rearrangement links TRBV12-3 or TRBV12-4 to TRBJ2-2; the D is unclear. Written as DNA, the CDR3 is TGTGCCAGCACCCTAAACGGGGAGCTGTTTTTT. Encoded protein: CASTLNGELFF.